The rows below give T cell receptor beta chains drawn from one sample of a study of T cells in Graves' hyperthyroidism and ophthalmopathy. One entry per CDR3 protein results from TCRdb running MiXCR on the multiplex PCR reads. The sample consists of more than 600,000 distinct CDR3 sequences, 15% to 20% of them appearing once. Sequenced: blood. The source of these receptors is a man between 18 and 29 years old with Graves' hyperthyroidism. Each CDR3 is given with its conserved first and last residue. Fields, in order: CDR3 length, J gene, V gene, clone size, D gene, CDR3 DNA, CDR3 protein. D genes are given only for firm matches. The size entry is marked missing in some rows and otherwise reads once, few, many or a size class.

length: 13; J: TRBJ1-5; V: TRBV20-1; size: many; D: NA; DNA: TGCAGTGCTAGAGAAACAGGGAATCAGCCCCAGCATTTT; CDR3: CSARETGNQPQHF
length: 13; J: TRBJ2-5; V: TRBV24-1; size: many; D: NA; DNA: TGTGCCACCAGTGTGCGGGGCACGGAGACCCAGTACTTC; CDR3: CATSVRGTETQYF
length: 16; J: TRBJ2-7; V: TRBV7-9; size: many; D: TRBD2; DNA: TGTGCCAGCAGCTTAGGAAGGACTAGCGGAGGGTACGAGCAGTACTTC; CDR3: CASSLGRTSGGYEQYF
length: 15; J: TRBJ2-4; V: TRBV6-1; size: NA; D: TRBD1; DNA: TGTGCCAGCAACCGCGACAGGGGGAGGTCGAACATTCAGTACTTC; CDR3: CASNRDRGRSNIQYF
length: 17; J: TRBJ1-5; V: TRBV7-8; size: NA; D: NA; DNA: TGTGCCAGCAGCTTAGGAGGAAGGGGGTGGGGCAATCAGCCCCAGCATTTT; CDR3: CASSLGGRGWGNQPQHF
length: 20; J: TRBJ2-5; V: TRBV28; size: many; D: TRBD1; DNA: TGTGCCAGCAGCTCTTCCCCTATGATGGGAAGGGACAGACACCAAGAGACCCAGTACTTC; CDR3: CASSSSPMMGRDRHQETQYF
length: 16; J: TRBJ1-2; V: TRBV28; size: NA; D: TRBD1; DNA: TGTGCCAGCAGATATCAAGGACAGGGACATAACTATGGCTACACCTTC; CDR3: CASRYQGQGHNYGYTF
length: 15; J: TRBJ1-1; V: TRBV7-9; size: many; D: TRBD1; DNA: TGTGCCAGCAGTCTAGCCGGGACAGGGGGCACTGAAGCTTTCTTT; CDR3: CASSLAGTGGTEAFF
length: 12; J: TRBJ2-1; V: TRBV3-1; size: many; D: NA; DNA: TGTGCCAGCAGCCCCGTAGGGGGTGAGCAGTTCTTC; CDR3: CASSPVGGEQFF
length: 17; J: TRBJ2-5; V: TRBV24-1; size: few; D: NA; DNA: TGTGCCACCAGTGAATCAACCCTACAGGGAAACCAAGAGACCCAGTACTTC; CDR3: CATSESTLQGNQETQYF
length: 14; J: TRBJ2-7; V: TRBV3-1; size: NA; D: NA; DNA: NA; CDR3: CASSWGTGTYEQCF
length: 13; J: TRBJ1-2; V: TRBV6-1; size: many; D: NA; DNA: TGTGCCAGCAGGGTCCAGGACGCCTATGGCTACACCTTC; CDR3: CASRVQDAYGYTF
length: 12; J: TRBJ2-7; V: TRBV5-1; size: many; D: NA; DNA: TGCGCCAGCAGCTTGGACTTTAGCAGCAAGTACTTC; CDR3: CASSLDFSSKYF
length: 19; J: TRBJ2-1; V: TRBV9; size: few; D: TRBD2; DNA: TGTGCCAGCAGCGGAGGGACTAGCGGCCCTACGAGCTCCTACAATGAGCAGTTCTTC; CDR3: CASSGGTSGPTSSYNEQFF
length: 12; J: TRBJ1-1; V: TRBV5-6; size: NA; D: NA; DNA: TGTGCCAGCAGACTACAGGGAGGGAAAGCTTTCTTT; CDR3: CASRLQGGKAFF
length: 13; J: TRBJ2-1; V: TRBV20-1; size: many; D: NA; DNA: TGCAGTGCTAGTCCAAGCTCCTACAATGAGCAGTTCTTC; CDR3: CSASPSSYNEQFF
length: 14; J: TRBJ2-7; V: TRBV20-1; size: few; D: NA; DNA: TGCAGTGCTAGCCCCCAGGGCGGGGCGGGCGAGCAGTACTTC; CDR3: CSASPQGGAGEQYF
length: 15; J: TRBJ2-5; V: TRBV12-3/TRBV12-4; size: many; D: NA; DNA: TGTGCCAGCAGTTTAAACGCCCGGAGTCGGGAGACCCAGTACTTC; CDR3: CASSLNARSRETQYF
length: 13; J: TRBJ1-1; V: TRBV30; size: many; D: NA; DNA: TGTGCCTGGAGTGTTTTGGTGAACACTGAAGCTTTCTTT; CDR3: CAWSVLVNTEAFF
length: 14; J: TRBJ1-2; V: TRBV7-2; size: few; D: NA; DNA: TGTGCCAGCAGCCCCCTAGTCGGGGGGACGGGCTACACCTTC; CDR3: CASSPLVGGTGYTF
length: 10; J: TRBJ2-3; V: TRBV25-1; size: NA; D: NA; DNA: TGTGCCAGCTTTAAAGACACGCAGTATTTT; CDR3: CASFKDTQYF
length: 14; J: TRBJ1-2; V: TRBV7-2; size: few; D: NA; DNA: TGTGCCAGCAGCTTAGTTTCAGGGGCTGATGGCTACACCTTC; CDR3: CASSLVSGADGYTF
length: 11; J: TRBJ1-2; V: TRBV3-1; size: NA; D: NA; DNA: TGTGCCAGCAGCCAAGGGCGGGGCTACACCTTC; CDR3: CASSQGRGYTF
length: 14; J: TRBJ2-5; V: TRBV9; size: NA; D: NA; DNA: TGTGCCAGCAGCGCCCCCCAGGGGGGAGAGACCCAGTACTTC; CDR3: CASSAPQGGETQYF
length: 18; J: TRBJ2-7; V: TRBV27; size: many; D: TRBD1; DNA: TGTGCCAGCAGGGGGCCGGGACAGAGGAGGACGTTGCTCTACGAGCAGTACTTC; CDR3: CASRGPGQRRTLLYEQYF
length: 15; J: TRBJ2-2; V: TRBV18; size: many; D: NA; DNA: TGTGCCAGCAGTCCGGGGACGGTGAACACCGGGGAGCTGTTTTTT; CDR3: CASSPGTVNTGELFF